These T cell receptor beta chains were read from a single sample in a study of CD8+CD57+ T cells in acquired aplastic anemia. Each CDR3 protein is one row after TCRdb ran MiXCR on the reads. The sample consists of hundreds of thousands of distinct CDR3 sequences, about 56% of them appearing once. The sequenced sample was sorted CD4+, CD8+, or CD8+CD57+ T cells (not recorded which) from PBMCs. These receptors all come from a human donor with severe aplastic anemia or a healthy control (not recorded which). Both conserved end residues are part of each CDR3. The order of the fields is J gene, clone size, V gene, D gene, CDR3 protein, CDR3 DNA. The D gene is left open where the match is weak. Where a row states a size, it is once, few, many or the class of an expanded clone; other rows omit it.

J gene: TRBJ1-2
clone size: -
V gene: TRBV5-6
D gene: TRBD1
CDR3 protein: CASSFGTGYGYTF
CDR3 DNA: TGTGCCAGCAGCTTTGGGACAGGCTATGGCTACACCTTC

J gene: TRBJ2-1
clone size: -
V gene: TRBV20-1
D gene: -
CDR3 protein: CSAGTDQFF
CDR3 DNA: TGCAGTGCCGGAACGGACCAGTTCTTC

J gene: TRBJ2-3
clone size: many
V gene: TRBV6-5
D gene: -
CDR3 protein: CASSSNGGNTQYF
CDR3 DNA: TGTGCCAGCAGTTCCAACGGGGGCAATACGCAGTATTTT

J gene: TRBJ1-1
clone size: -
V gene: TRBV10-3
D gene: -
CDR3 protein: CAISESGIRANTEAFF
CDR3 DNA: TGCGCCATCAGTGAGTCGGGGATTCGGGCGAACACTGAAGCTTTCTTT

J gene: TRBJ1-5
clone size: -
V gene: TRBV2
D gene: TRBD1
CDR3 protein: CASSGVTGGGQPQHF
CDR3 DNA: TGTGCCAGCAGTGGGGTCACAGGGGGAGGCCAGCCCCAGCATTTT

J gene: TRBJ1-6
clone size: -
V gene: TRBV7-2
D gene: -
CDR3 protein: CASSLWGMRENSPLHF
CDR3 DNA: TGTGCCAGCAGCTTATGGGGGATGCGTGAGAATTCACCCCTCCACTTT

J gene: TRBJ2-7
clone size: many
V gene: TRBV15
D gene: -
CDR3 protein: CATSRVRMNNYEQYF
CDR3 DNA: TGTGCCACCAGCAGAGTTCGGATGAATAACTACGAGCAGTACTTC

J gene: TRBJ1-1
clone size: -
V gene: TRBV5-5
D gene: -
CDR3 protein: CASWWGTHTEAFF
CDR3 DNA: TGTGCCAGCTGGTGGGGGACTCACACTGAAGCTTTCTTT

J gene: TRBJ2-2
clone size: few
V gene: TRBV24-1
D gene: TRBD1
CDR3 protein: CATSGGTVNTGELFF
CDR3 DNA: TGTGCCACCAGTGGTGGGACAGTTAACACCGGGGAGCTGTTTTTT

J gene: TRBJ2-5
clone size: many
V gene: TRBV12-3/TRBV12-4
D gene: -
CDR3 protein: CASSLGGAGTQYF
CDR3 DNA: TGTGCCAGCAGTTTAGGTGGGGCGGGGACCCAGTACTTC

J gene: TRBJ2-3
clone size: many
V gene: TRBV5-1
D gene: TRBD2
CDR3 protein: CASSLGLAGLTDTQYF
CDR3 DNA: TGCGCCAGCAGCTTGGGACTAGCGGGGCTCACAGATACGCAGTATTTT

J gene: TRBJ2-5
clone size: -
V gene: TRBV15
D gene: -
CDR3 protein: CATSRGIGLGEETQYF
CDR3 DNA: TGTGCCACCAGCAGAGGTATCGGACTGGGGGAAGAGACCCAGTACTTC

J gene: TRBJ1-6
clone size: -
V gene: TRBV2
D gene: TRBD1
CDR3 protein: CASSQTGSPLHF
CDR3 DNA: TGTGCCAGCAGTCAGACAGGGTCGCCCCTCCACTTT

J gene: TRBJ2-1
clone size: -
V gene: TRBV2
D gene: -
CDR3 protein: CASSVMGYNEQFF
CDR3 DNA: TGTGCCAGCAGTGTGATGGGCTACAATGAGCAGTTCTTC

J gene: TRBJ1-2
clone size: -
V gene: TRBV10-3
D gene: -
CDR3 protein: CAISPTGSGVYGYTF
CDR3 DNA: TGTGCCATCAGTCCCACAGGGTCTGGGGTCTATGGCTACACCTTC

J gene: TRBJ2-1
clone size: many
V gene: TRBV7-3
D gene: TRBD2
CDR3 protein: CAGSTERGGYNEQFF
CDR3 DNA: TGTGCCGGCAGCACGGAGCGGGGGGGATACAATGAGCAGTTCTTC

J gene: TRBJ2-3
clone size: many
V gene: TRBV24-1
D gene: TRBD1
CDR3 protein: CATSDPHGTGYWNTQYF
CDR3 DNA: TGTGCCACCAGTGATCCACACGGGACAGGGTATTGGAATACGCAGTATTTT

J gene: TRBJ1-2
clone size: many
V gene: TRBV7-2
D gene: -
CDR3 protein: CASSLGTRIIDYTF
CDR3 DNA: TGTGCCAGCAGCTTAGGAACCAGGATTATCGACTACACCTTC

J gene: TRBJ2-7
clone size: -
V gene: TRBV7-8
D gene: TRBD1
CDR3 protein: CASSWGSGTGSNEQYF
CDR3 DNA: TGTGCCAGCAGCTGGGGCTCCGGGACAGGGTCCAACGAGCAGTACTTC

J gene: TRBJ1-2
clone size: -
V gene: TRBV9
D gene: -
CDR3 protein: CASSVEASGGYTF
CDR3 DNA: TGTGCCAGCAGCGTAGAGGCCAGCGGGGGCTACACCTTC

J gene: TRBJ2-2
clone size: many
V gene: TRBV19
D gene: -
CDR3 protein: CGSLQPPNTGELFF
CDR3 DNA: TGTGGTAGTCTCCAGCCACCTAACACCGGGGAGCTGTTTTTT

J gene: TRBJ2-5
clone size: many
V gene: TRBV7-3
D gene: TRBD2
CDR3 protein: CASSRGLAGEGETQYF
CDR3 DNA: TGTGCCAGCAGTCGGGGACTAGCGGGGGAAGGAGAGACCCAGTACTTC

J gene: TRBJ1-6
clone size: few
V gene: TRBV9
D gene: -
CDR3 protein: CASSVAAGSKNSPLHF
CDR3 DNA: TGTGCCAGCAGCGTAGCCGCAGGGAGTAAGAATTCACCCCTCCACTTT

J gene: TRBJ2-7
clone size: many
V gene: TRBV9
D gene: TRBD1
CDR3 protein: CASSAQGANYEQYF
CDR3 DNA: TGTGCCAGCAGCGCACAGGGGGCTAACTACGAGCAGTACTTC